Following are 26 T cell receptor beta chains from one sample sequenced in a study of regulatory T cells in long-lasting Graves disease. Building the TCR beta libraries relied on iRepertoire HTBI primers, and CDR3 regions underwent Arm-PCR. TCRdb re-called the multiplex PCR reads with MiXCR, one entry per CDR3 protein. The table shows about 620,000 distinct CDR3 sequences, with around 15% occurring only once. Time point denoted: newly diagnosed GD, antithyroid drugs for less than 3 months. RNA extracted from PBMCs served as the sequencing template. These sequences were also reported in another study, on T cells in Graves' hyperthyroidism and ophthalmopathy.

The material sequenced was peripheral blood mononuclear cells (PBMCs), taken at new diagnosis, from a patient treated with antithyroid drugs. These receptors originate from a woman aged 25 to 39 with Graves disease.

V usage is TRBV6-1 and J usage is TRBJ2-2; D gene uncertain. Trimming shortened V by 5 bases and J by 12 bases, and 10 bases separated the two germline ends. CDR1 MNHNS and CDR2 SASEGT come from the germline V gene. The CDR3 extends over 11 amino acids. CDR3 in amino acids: CASSPARKLFF. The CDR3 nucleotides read TGTGCCAGCAGTCCTGCCCGAAAGCTGTTTTTT.

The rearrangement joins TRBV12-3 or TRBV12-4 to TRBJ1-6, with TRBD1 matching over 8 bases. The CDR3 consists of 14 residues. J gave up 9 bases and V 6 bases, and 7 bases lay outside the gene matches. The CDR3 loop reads CASRLSQGGSPLHF. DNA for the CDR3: TGTGCCAGCAGGCTCTCACAGGGGGGTTCACCCCTCCACTTT.

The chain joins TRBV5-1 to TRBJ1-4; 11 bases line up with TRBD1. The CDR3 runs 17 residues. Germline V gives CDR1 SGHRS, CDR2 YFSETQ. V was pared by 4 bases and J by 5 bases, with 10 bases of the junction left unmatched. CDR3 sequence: CASSPPLGTGGNEKLFF. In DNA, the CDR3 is TGCGCCAGCAGCCCACCCTTGGGGACAGGGGGAAATGAAAAACTGTTTTTT. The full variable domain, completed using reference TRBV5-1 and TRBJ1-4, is KAGVTQTPRYLIKTRGQQVTLSCSPISGHRSVSWYQQTPGQGLQFLFEYFSETQRNKGNFPGRFSGRQFSNSRSEMNVSTLELGDSALYLCASSPPLGTGGNEKLFFGSGTQLSVL.

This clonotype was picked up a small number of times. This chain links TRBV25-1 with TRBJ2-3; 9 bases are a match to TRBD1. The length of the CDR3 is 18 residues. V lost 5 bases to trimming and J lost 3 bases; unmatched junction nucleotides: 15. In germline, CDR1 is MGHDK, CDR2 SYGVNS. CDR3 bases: TGTGCCAGCAGTCCACCACGGGGGACAGGGACGATGACAGATACGCAGTATTTT. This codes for CASSPPRGTGTMTDTQYF.

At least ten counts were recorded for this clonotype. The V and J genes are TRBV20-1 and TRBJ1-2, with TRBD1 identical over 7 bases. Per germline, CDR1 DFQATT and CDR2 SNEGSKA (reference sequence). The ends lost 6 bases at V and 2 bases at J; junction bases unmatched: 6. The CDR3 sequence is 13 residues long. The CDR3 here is CSARDSFNYGYTF. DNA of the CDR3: TGCAGTGCCCGGGACAGCTTCAACTATGGCTACACCTTC.

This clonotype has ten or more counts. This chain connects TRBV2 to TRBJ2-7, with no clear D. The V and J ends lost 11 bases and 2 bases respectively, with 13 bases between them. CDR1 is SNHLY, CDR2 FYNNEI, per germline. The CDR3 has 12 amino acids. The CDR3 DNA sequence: TGTGCCGGGTGGGCAGCTCCCTACGAGCAGTACTTC. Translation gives CAGWAAPYEQYF. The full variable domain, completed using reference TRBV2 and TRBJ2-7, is EPEVTQTPSHQVTQMGQEVILRCVPISNHLYFYWYRQILGQKVEFLVSFYNNEISEKSEIFDDQFSVERPDGSNFTLKIRSTKLEDSAMYFCAGWAAPYEQYFGPGTRLTVT.

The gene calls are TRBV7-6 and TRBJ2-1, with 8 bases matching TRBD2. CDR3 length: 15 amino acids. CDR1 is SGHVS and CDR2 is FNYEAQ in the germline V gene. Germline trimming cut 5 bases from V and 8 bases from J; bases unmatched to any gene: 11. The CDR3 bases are TGTGCCAGCAGCCAAAGCGGGAGCTACGTCGATGAGCAGTTCTTC. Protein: CASSQSGSYVDEQFF. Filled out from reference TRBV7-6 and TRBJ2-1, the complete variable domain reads GAGVSQSPRYKVTKRGQDVALRCDPISGHVSLYWYRQALGQGPEFLTYFNYEAQQDKSGLPNDRFSAERPEGSISTLTIQRTEQRDSAMYRCASSQSGSYVDEQFFGPGTRLTVL.

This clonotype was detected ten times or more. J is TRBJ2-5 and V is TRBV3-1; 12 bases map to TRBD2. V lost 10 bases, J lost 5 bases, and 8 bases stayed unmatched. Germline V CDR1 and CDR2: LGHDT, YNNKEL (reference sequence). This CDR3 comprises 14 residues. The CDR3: CATKTSGSDETQYF. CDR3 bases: TGTGCCACCAAGACTAGCGGGAGTGATGAGACCCAGTACTTC.

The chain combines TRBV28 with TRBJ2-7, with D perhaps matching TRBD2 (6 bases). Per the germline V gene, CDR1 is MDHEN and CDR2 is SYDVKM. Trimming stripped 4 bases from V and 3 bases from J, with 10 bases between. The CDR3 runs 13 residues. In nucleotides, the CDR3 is TGTGCCAGCAGTTGGAGGGGAAACTACGAGCAGTACTTC. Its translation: CASSWRGNYEQYF.

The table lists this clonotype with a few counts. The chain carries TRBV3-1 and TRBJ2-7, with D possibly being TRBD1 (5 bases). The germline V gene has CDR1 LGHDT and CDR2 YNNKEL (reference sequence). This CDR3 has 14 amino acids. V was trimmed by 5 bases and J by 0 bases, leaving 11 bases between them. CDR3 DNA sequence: TGTGCCAGCAGCGCACAGGCAAGCTCCTACGAGCAGTACTTC. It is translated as CASSAQASSYEQYF.

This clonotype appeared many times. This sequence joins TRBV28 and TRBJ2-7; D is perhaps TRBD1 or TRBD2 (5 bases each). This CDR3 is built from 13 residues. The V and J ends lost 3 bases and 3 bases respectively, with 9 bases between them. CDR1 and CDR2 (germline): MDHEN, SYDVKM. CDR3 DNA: TGTGCCAGCAGTTTCGGGACCTTCTACGAGCAGTACTTC. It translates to CASSFGTFYEQYF.

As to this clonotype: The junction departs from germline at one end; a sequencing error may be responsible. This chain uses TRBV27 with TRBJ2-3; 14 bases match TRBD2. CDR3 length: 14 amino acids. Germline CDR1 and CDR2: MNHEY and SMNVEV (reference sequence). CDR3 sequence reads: CASSPRLAGGTADF. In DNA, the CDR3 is TGTGCCAGCAGTCCGAGACTAGCGGGAGGGACTGCGGATTTT.

The CDR3 region is CASSLGGAQSASYEQYF. CDR3 nucleotides: TGTGCCAGCAGCTTAGGGGGGGCCCAATCCGCCTCCTACGAGCAGTACTTC. The chain couples TRBV7-9 to TRBJ2-7; TRBD1 or TRBD2 may be the D gene (6 bases each). Germline CDR1 SEHNR, CDR2 FQNEAQ (reference sequence). V shed 1 base and J shed 0 bases, with 16 bases lying between them. The CDR3 runs to 17 residues.

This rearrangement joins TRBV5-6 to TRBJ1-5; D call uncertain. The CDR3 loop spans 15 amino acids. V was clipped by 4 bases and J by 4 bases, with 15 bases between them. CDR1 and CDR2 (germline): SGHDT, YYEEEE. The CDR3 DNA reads TGTGCCAGCAGCACCTCCGGGGTGCTGAATCAGCCCCAGCATTTT. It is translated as CASSTSGVLNQPQHF.

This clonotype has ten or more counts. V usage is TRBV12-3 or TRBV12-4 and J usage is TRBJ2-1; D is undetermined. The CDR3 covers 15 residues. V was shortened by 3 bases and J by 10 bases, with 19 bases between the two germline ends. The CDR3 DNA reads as TGTGCCAGCAGTTTTGGCGACGGGCCACACCCGGAGCAGTTCTTC. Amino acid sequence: CASSFGDGPHPEQFF.

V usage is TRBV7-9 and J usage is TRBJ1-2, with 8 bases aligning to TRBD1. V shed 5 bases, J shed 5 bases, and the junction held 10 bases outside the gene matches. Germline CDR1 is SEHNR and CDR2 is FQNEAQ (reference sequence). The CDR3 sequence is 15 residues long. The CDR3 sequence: CASSDPGGNGYGYTF. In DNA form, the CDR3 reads TGTGCCAGCAGCGATCCAGGGGGCAATGGATATGGCTACACCTTC.

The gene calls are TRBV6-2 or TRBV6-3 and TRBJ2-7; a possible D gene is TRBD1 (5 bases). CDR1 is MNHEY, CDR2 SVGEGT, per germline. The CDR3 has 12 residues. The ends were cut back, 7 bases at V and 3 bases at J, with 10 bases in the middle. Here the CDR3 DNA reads TGTGCCAGCACGGCAGGGCTCTACGAGCAGTACTTC. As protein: CASTAGLYEQYF.

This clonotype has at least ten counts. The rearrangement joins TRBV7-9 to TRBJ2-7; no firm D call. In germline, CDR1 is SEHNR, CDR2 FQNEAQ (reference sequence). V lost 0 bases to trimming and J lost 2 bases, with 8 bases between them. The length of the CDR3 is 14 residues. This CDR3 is CASSLAFPPYEQYF. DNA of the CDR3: TGTGCCAGCAGCTTAGCGTTCCCTCCCTACGAGCAGTACTTC.

The CDR3 region has the DNA TGTGCCAGCAGCCGGACAGCCAGGGCGGCTTTCTTT. It translates to CASSRTARAAFF. This chain connects TRBV11-2 to TRBJ1-1, with a possible D match to TRBD1 (6 bases). The CDR3 has 12 amino acids. Germline assignment: CDR1 SGHAT and CDR2 FQNNGV. The V end was cut by 5 bases, the J end by 11 bases, with 15 bases between.

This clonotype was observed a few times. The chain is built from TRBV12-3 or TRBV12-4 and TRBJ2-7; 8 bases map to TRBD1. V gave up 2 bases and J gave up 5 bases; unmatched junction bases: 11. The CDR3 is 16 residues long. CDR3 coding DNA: TGTGCCAGCAGTTTACAATTTAGCCGGACAGGGAACGAGCAGTACTTC. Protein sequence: CASSLQFSRTGNEQYF.

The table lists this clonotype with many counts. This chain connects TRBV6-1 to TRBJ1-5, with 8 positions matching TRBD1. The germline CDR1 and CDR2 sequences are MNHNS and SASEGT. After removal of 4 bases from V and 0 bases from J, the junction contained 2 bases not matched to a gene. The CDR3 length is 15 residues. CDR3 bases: TGTGCCAGCAGTGGGGACAGGTTTAGCAATCAGCCCCAGCATTTT. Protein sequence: CASSGDRFSNQPQHF.

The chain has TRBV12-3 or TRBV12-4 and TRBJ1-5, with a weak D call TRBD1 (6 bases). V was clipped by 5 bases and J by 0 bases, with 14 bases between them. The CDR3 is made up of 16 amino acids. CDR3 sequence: CASSRTVGISNQPQHF. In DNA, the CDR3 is TGTGCCAGCAGTCGGACAGTCGGTATTAGCAATCAGCCCCAGCATTTT.

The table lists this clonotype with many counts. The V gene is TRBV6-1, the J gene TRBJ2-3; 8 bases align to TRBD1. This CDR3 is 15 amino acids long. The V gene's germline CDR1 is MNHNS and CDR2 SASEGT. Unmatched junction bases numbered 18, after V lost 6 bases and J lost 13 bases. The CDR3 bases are TGTGCCAGCAGGAAGGACAGGGAACTGACGGGCACGGAGTATTTT. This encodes CASRKDRELTGTEYF.

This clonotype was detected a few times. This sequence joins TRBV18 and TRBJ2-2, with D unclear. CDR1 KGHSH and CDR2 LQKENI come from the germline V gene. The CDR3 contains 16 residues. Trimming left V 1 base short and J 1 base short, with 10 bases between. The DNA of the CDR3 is TGTGCCAGCTCACCACTTCCGGCTGGGAACACCGGGGAGCTGTTTTTT. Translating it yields CASSPLPAGNTGELFF.

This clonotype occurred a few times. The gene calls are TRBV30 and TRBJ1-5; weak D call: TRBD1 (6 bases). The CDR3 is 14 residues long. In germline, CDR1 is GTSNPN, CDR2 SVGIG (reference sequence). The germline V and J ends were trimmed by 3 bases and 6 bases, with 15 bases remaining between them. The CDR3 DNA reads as TGTGCCTGGAGGGATGTACAGGGATCTCAGCCCCAGCATTTT. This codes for CAWRDVQGSQPQHF.

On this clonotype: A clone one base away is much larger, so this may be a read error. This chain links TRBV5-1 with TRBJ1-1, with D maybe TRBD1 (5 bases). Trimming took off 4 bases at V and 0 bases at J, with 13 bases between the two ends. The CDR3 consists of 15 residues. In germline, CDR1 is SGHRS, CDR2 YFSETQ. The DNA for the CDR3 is TGCGCCAGCAGCCGGGACTGGGGAATGAACACTGAAGCTTTCTTT. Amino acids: CASSRDWGMNTEAFF.